The entry that follows covers one T cell receptor beta chain sequence. Trimming took 3 bases from V and 5 from J, leaving 17 bases between them. CDR1 SGHDT and CDR2 YYEEEE come from the germline V gene. This CDR3 is built from 16 residues. This sample is drawn from a study of shared clonotypes between healthy human individuals. Study summary: CD8 memory received one plate per donor, CD8 naive two, CD4 memory three and CD4 naive three.

Sequencing was performed with immunoSEQ multiplex PCR; in TCRdb, only in-frame clones are kept and a portion is missing. This table has about 2.3 million clones, 90% to 95% appearing once. All donors were Caucasian adults living in Nashville, Tennessee. The chain carries TRBV5-6 and TRBJ2-2; D may be TRBD2 (6 bases). The sequenced sample consisted of naive CD4+ T cells from PBMCs. As to subset: CD45RA+ positively selected. This sequence was found in a man between 18 and 35 years old in good health. Some clones in this sample may be carry-over from other donors' samples. CDR3 protein: CASSSSAIPGTGELFF. CDR3 nucleotides: TGTGCCAGCAGCTCTAGCGCCATCCCTGGTACCGGGGAGCTGTTTTTT.